The 16 T cell receptor beta chains listed next were all sequenced from one sample in a study of CD8+ T cells in alopecia areata. Isolated RNA was reverse transcribed into cDNA used as the sequencing template. Libraries were prepared by immunoSEQ multiplex PCR; TCRdb keeps only in-frame clonotypes and omits some of them. The data hold about 260,000 clones, with about 60% observed a single time. Treatment meaning: oral pan-JAK inhibitor, 5-10 mg twice daily. Sequencing used CD4+ T cells sorted from blood, obtained at approximately week 51, from a patient treated with tofacitinib. Receptors originate from a human donor with alopecia areata.

CDR3 in amino acids: CASSSPGGYEQYF. CDR3 in DNA: TGCGCCAGCAGCTCCCCCGGGGGATACGAGCAGTACTTC. The chain is built from TRBV5-1 and TRBJ2-7; maybe TRBD2 (6 bases). The CDR3 loop spans 13 amino acids. Trimming took 3 bases from V and 4 from J, leaving 11 bases between them. Germline CDR1 reads SGHRS; CDR2 reads YFSETQ.

The chain joins TRBV11-2 to TRBJ1-1, with D uncertain. Germline V CDR1 and CDR2: SGHAT, FQNNGV. The CDR3 extends over 13 amino acids. The germline V and J ends were trimmed by 5 bases and 1 base, with 8 bases remaining between them. CDR3: CASSKGPNTEAFF. The CDR3 coding sequence is TGTGCCAGCAGCAAAGGGCCGAACACTGAAGCTTTCTTT.

This chain joins TRBV9 and TRBJ2-7; TRBD2 matches 11 bases. In germline, CDR1 is SGDLS, CDR2 YYNGEE. The CDR3 is 20 amino acids. Unmatched junction bases numbered 18, after V lost 4 bases and J lost 0 bases. The CDR3 here is CASSPELAGGLWAGSYEQYF. DNA of the CDR3: TGTGCCAGCAGCCCCGAATTAGCGGGGGGGCTATGGGCAGGCTCCTACGAGCAGTACTTC.

This chain connects TRBV2 to TRBJ1-1, with D unresolved. The CDR3 totals 15 residues. CDR1 is SNHLY, CDR2 FYNNEI, per germline. V was trimmed by 3 bases and J by 5 bases, leaving 16 bases between them. CDR3 in amino acids: CASSDGKGTRTEAFF. The CDR3 DNA reads as TGTGCCAGCAGTGACGGAAAAGGAACGAGGACTGAAGCTTTCTTT. Variable domain in full (rest from reference TRBV2 and TRBJ1-1): EPEVTQTPSHQVTQMGQEVILRCVPISNHLYFYWYRQILGQKVEFLVSFYNNEISEKSEIFDDQFSVERPDGSNFTLKIRSTKLEDSAMYFCASSDGKGTRTEAFFGQGTRLTVV.

The gene calls are TRBV11-2 and TRBJ1-6, with unresolved D. CDR1 SGHAT and CDR2 FQNNGV come from the germline V gene. The CDR3 loop spans 14 amino acids. With 5 bases removed from V and 4 bases from J, the gap between germline ends came to 9 bases. The CDR3 sequence: CASSTATYNSPLHF. The CDR3 nucleotides read TGTGCCAGCAGCACCGCCACTTATAATTCACCCCTCCACTTT. Full variable domain (remainder filled in from reference TRBV11-2 and TRBJ1-6): EAGVAQSPRYKIIEKRQSVAFWCNPISGHATLYWYQQILGQGPKLLIQFQNNGVVDDSQLPKDRFSAERLKGVDSTLKIQPAKLEDSAVYLCASSTATYNSPLHFGNGTRLTVT.

This chain connects TRBV4-1 to TRBJ2-7, with D perhaps TRBD1 (5 bases). Germline V gives CDR1 MGHRA, CDR2 YSYEKL. V was clipped by 0 bases and J by 3 bases, with 12 bases between them. The CDR3 has 15 residues. The CDR3 region is CASSQDGAGYYEQYF. For the CDR3, the DNA is TGCGCCAGCAGCCAAGATGGGGCAGGGTACTACGAGCAGTACTTC.

This chain uses TRBV30 with TRBJ2-1, with TRBD2 matching over 10 bases. J gave up 0 bases and V 0 bases, and 14 bases lay outside the gene matches. CDR1 is GTSNPN and CDR2 is SVGIG in the germline V gene (reference sequence). This CDR3 spans 20 amino acids. In DNA, the CDR3 is TGTGCCTGGAGTGTAGGCCGGGGGCTAGCGGGGGAGAGCTCCTACAATGAGCAGTTCTTC. Amino acids: CAWSVGRGLAGESSYNEQFF.

The chain carries TRBV4-3 and TRBJ2-7, with 8 positions matching TRBD1. The trim removed 0 bases at V and 6 bases at J, leaving 7 bases unmatched. The germline V gene has CDR1 LGHNA and CDR2 YSLEER. The CDR3 has 15 residues. The CDR3 DNA reads TGCGCCAGCAGCCAAGAGTTAGCAGGGGGCCGCGAGCAGTACTTC. Translated: CASSQELAGGREQYF.

The V and J genes are TRBV6-1 and TRBJ1-1; D is unresolved. Trimming took 7 bases from V and 2 from J, leaving 11 bases between them. Germline assignment: CDR1 MNHNS and CDR2 SASEGT. The length of the CDR3 is 13 residues. The CDR3 nucleotides read TGTGCCAGCACCTTAGCTGTAAACACTGAAGCTTTCTTT. Translated, it gives CASTLAVNTEAFF.

This clone was detected a few times. The V call is TRBV6-6, the J call TRBJ2-3, with TRBD2 matching over 8 bases. The V and J ends lost 0 bases and 1 base, in that order; junction bases with no gene match: 0. The CDR3 length is 15 residues. Germline V gene sequence: CDR1 MNHNY, CDR2 SVGAGI (reference sequence). CDR3 protein: CASSYSTSGTDTQYF. The CDR3 coding sequence is TGTGCCAGCAGTTACTCGACTAGCGGCACAGATACGCAGTATTTT.

The chain has TRBV5-1 and TRBJ2-3; D unresolved. V lost 6 bases and J lost 1, with 3 bases in between. Germline V gene data show CDR1 as SGHRS and CDR2 as YFSETQ. CDR3 size: 11 residues. CDR3 amino acids: CASMRTDTQYF. The CDR3, as DNA: TGCGCCAGCATGCGCACAGATACGCAGTATTTT.

This chain joins TRBV5-6 and TRBJ1-4, with TRBD1 as a possible D gene (6 bases). Germline CDR1 is SGHDT and CDR2 is YYEEEE. CDR3 length: 15 residues. V shed 2 bases and J shed 4 bases, with 12 bases lying between them. Here the CDR3 reads CASSFRGEGNEKLFF. CDR3 DNA sequence: TGTGCCAGCAGCTTCAGGGGAGAGGGTAATGAAAAACTGTTTTTT.

The chain recombines TRBV25-1 with TRBJ1-2, with D unclear. V lost 6 bases, J lost 7 bases, and 15 bases lay in between. Germline V lookup: CDR1 MGHDK, CDR2 SYGVNS. The CDR3 loop spans 13 amino acids. The CDR3 region has the DNA TGTGCCAGCAGCTCCCCCTTAGGGAGTGGCTACACCTTC. This codes for CASSSPLGSGYTF.

The gene calls are TRBV10-2 and TRBJ2-5; 9 bases line up with TRBD2. This CDR3 is built from 15 residues. CDR1 WSHSY and CDR2 SAAADI come from the germline V gene. Unmatched junction bases numbered 12, after V lost 8 bases and J lost 5 bases. CDR3 sequence: CASSSGGAGGETQYF. The CDR3 bases are TGCGCCAGCTCCTCGGGAGGAGCGGGGGGCGAGACCCAGTACTTC.

The gene calls are TRBV5-4 and TRBJ2-7; D unresolved. Germline V lookup: CDR1 SGHNT, CDR2 YYREEE (reference sequence). Trimming took off 1 base at V and 5 bases at J, with 13 bases between the two ends. The CDR3 extends over 14 amino acids. The chain's CDR3 is CASSLFGWANEQYF. The CDR3, as DNA: TGTGCCAGCAGCTTGTTTGGTTGGGCCAACGAGCAGTACTTC.

V is TRBV30 and J is TRBJ2-4; D possibly corresponds to TRBD1 (5 bases). Germline assignment: CDR1 GTSNPN and CDR2 SVGIG (reference sequence). The CDR3 contains 12 residues. V lost 4 bases to trimming and J lost 1 base, with 5 bases between them. The CDR3 region is CAWKGAKNIQYF. The CDR3 DNA is TGTGCCTGGAAGGGGGCCAAAAACATTCAGTACTTC.